Below are 20 T cell receptor beta chains sequenced from a single sample in a study of blood T cell repertoires in COVID-19 (dated by TCRdb to the early 2020s). The library relied on the immunoSEQ multiplex PCR assay. TCRdb took over this immuneACCESS table, retaining in-frame rearrangements with V and J assigned. Such tables are incomplete; in checked studies, under half of the missing clones stem from an unresolved V gene, and the remainder is unexplained. This sample holds around 160,000 clones; more than 85% were observed only once. Clones ranked in the top ten supply roughly 0.99% of the sample. Sequencing was carried out using peripheral blood. The receptor set was obtained from a man between 18 and 29 years old with acute or convalescent COVID-19.

J is TRBJ2-3 and V is TRBV7-2; 7 bases map to TRBD1. CDR3 length: 16 amino acids. Germline V lookup: CDR1 SGHTA, CDR2 FQGNSA. V shed 1 base, J shed 3 bases, and the junction held 7 bases outside the gene matches. The CDR3 region is CASSLVGGRGTDTQYF. The DNA for the CDR3 is TGTGCCAGCAGCTTAGTCGGCGGCAGGGGGACAGATACGCAGTATTTT.

The V and J genes are TRBV15 and TRBJ2-7; D is unresolved. Trimming cost V 0 bases and J 2 bases, with 11 bases left between them. Germline-derived CDR1 and CDR2 are LNHNV and YYDKDF (reference sequence). CDR3 length equals 15 residues. The CDR3 region has the DNA TGTGCCACCAGCAGAGAAACAGAGATCGCCTACGAGCAGTACTTC. Translated, it gives CATSRETEIAYEQYF. The full variable domain, in which reference TRBV15 and TRBJ2-7 provide the parts outside the CDR3, is DAMVIQNPRYQVTQFGKPVTLSCSQTLNHNVMYWYQQKSSQAPKLLFHYYDKDFNNEADTPDNFQSRRPNTSFCFLDIRSPGLGDTAMYLCATSRETEIAYEQYFGPGTRLTVT.

The rearrangement links TRBV5-8 to TRBJ2-3, with 7 bases matching TRBD1. V lost 0 bases and J lost 2; bases outside the gene matches: 3. CDR3 length equals 15 residues. Germline V gene sequence: CDR1 SGHTS, CDR2 YDEGEE. CDR3 region: CASSLGQGVTDTQYF. CDR3 nucleotides: TGTGCCAGCAGCTTGGGACAGGGTGTCACAGATACGCAGTATTTT.

J is TRBJ1-1 and V is TRBV5-5; D unresolved. Germline values: CDR1 SGHKS, CDR2 YYEKEE (reference sequence). V gave up 3 bases and J gave up 6 bases, with 12 bases separating them. The CDR3 has 13 residues. CDR3 in amino acids: CASSSLVQPEAFF. The DNA of the CDR3 is TGTGCCAGCAGCTCTTTAGTACAGCCTGAAGCTTTCTTT.

The CDR3 loop is CASSYPAGVWADTQYF. The CDR3 DNA reads TGTGCCAGCAGCTACCCTGCGGGCGTGTGGGCAGATACGCAGTATTTT. The J gene is TRBJ2-3, the V gene TRBV7-8, with a possible D match to TRBD2 (5 bases). There are 16 residues in the CDR3. Germline CDR1 is SGHVS and CDR2 is FQNEAQ. Deletions cut 4 bases from V and 4 bases from J, with 18 bases between.

This chain joins TRBV2 and TRBJ1-5; 10 bases are a match to TRBD1. Germline V gene lookup returns CDR1 SNHLY and CDR2 FYNNEI. This CDR3 contains 15 residues. Trimming at V came to 7 bases and at J to 5 bases, leaving 8 bases not matched to a gene. The CDR3 sequence: CASTRRQGADQPQHF. The CDR3 DNA reads TGTGCCAGCACCCGGAGACAGGGGGCGGATCAGCCCCAGCATTTT.

V gene TRBV15 combines with J gene TRBJ1-1; 9 bases align to TRBD1. V trimming: 3 bases; J trimming: 3 bases; junction bases outside the gene matches: 2. The CDR3 is 14 residues long. CDR1 is LNHNV and CDR2 is YYDKDF in the germline V gene (reference sequence). In DNA, the CDR3 is TGTGCCACCAGCAGCAACAGGGGGCACACTGAAGCTTTCTTT. Translating it yields CATSSNRGHTEAFF. Based on the CDR3 plus reference TRBV15 and TRBJ1-1, the full variable domain is DAMVIQNPRYQVTQFGKPVTLSCSQTLNHNVMYWYQQKSSQAPKLLFHYYDKDFNNEADTPDNFQSRRPNTSFCFLDIRSPGLGDTAMYLCATSSNRGHTEAFFGQGTRLTVV.

The sample holds one count of this clone. J is TRBJ1-2 and V is TRBV10-2, with D hard to call. The CDR3 consists of 12 residues. Trimming removed 8 bases at V and 4 bases at J, with 11 bases between. CDR1 and CDR2 (germline): WSHSY, SAAADI. CDR3 sequence (DNA): TGCGCCAGCGGCCAGGAATTCTATGGCTACACCTTC. Translated, it gives CASGQEFYGYTF.

CDR3 protein: CASSLDYQETQYF. For the CDR3, the DNA is TGTGCCAGCAGCTTGGACTACCAAGAGACCCAGTACTTC. The rearrangement uses TRBV7-2 and TRBJ2-5, with D tentatively TRBD2 (5 bases). Deletions cut 3 bases from V and 0 bases from J, with 5 bases between. CDR3 length equals 13 residues. Germline CDR1 SGHTA, CDR2 FQGNSA.

The V gene is TRBV12-3 or TRBV12-4, the J gene TRBJ1-2; D may be TRBD1 (5 bases). The V end was cut by 5 bases, the J end by 4 bases, with 11 bases between. The CDR3 length is 13 residues. The CDR3 nucleotides are TGTGCCAGCAGTCTGACAGACACCTATGGCTACACCTTC. It yields the protein CASSLTDTYGYTF.

The chain links TRBV27 to TRBJ2-2, with 7 bases fitting TRBD1. V lost 6 bases, J lost 0 bases, and 13 bases stayed unmatched. Germline V CDR1 and CDR2: MNHEY, SMNVEV (reference sequence). The CDR3 consists of 18 residues. CDR3 nucleotides: TGTGCCAGCAGCAAACGGACAGGAACTTACGCGAACACCGGGGAGCTGTTTTTT. Encoded protein: CASSKRTGTYANTGELFF.

V usage is TRBV10-3 and J usage is TRBJ2-2; 12 nucleotides line up with TRBD2. V shed 6 bases and J 7 bases; nucleotides not matched to a gene: 0. Per the germline V gene, CDR1 is ENHRY and CDR2 is SYGVKD. The CDR3 length is 13 residues. DNA of the CDR3: TGTGCCATCAGGGGACTAGCGGGCGGGGAGCTGTTTTTT. It codes for CAIRGLAGGELFF.

The chain uses TRBV6-5 and TRBJ2-1; the match to TRBD2 covers 10 bases. Germline-derived CDR1 and CDR2 are MNHEY and SVGAGI. J was trimmed by 2 bases and V by 8 bases; bases with no gene match: 3. The CDR3 has 14 amino acids. The CDR3 DNA reads as TGTGCCAGCGGGAGCGGGGGGGCCTACAATGAGCAGTTCTTC. It specifies CASGSGGAYNEQFF.

The CDR3 sequence is CATPSAGVISGNTIYF. CDR3 nucleotide sequence: TGTGCCACCCCTTCGGCAGGGGTGATCTCTGGAAACACCATATATTTT. V usage is TRBV24-1 and J usage is TRBJ1-3, with D possibly TRBD1 on 6 matching bases. Deletions cut 9 bases from V and 0 bases from J, with 17 bases between. The CDR3 contains 16 residues. Germline CDR1 and CDR2: KGHDR and SFDVKD.

This chain links TRBV28 with TRBJ2-1, with a tentative D call TRBD1 (7 bases). The length of the CDR3 is 15 residues. CDR1 and CDR2 (germline): MDHEN, SYDVKM. Trimming removed 6 bases from V and 4 bases from J, with 16 bases in between. This CDR3 is CASSRGTEYYNEQFF. CDR3 bases: TGTGCCAGCAGCCGCGGGACAGAATATTACAATGAGCAGTTCTTC.

This CDR3 is CASSTRGGTDTQYF. As DNA, the CDR3 is TGTGCCAGCAGCACGCGGGGGGGCACAGATACGCAGTATTTT. The chain has TRBV5-4 and TRBJ2-3, with TRBD2 identical over 8 bases. CDR3 length equals 14 residues. Germline trimming cut 4 bases from V and 1 base from J; bases unmatched to any gene: 2. The germline gives CDR1 SGHNT, CDR2 YYREEE (reference sequence).

Only a few counts were recorded for this clone. This rearrangement joins TRBV27 to TRBJ2-2; a possible D gene is TRBD2 (7 bases). Trimming pared 2 bases from V and 4 bases from J, leaving 8 bases between. CDR3 size: 14 residues. Germline V gene sequence: CDR1 MNHEY, CDR2 SMNVEV (reference sequence). The CDR3 sequence: CASSLAGATGELFF. The CDR3, as DNA: TGTGCCAGCAGTTTAGCGGGGGCCACCGGGGAGCTGTTTTTT.

This chain uses TRBV11-1 with TRBJ1-5; 10 bases are shared with TRBD1. Germline assignment: CDR1 SGHAT and CDR2 FQDESV (reference sequence). J was trimmed by 2 bases and V by 5 bases; bases with no gene match: 3. The CDR3 spans 15 residues. DNA for the CDR3: TGTGCCAGCAGCCCCGGGACAGGGGGCAATCAGCCCCAGCATTTT. Residues: CASSPGTGGNQPQHF.

The V call is TRBV5-6, the J call TRBJ2-7, with 9 bases identical to TRBD1. The length of the CDR3 is 16 residues. CDR1 is SGHDT and CDR2 is YYEEEE in the germline V gene. Losses at the gene ends were 2 bases for V and 0 bases for J; bases not matched to a gene: 6. The CDR3 bases are TGTGCCAGCAGCTTAACAGGGGGCTCAAGCTCCTACGAGCAGTACGTC. This translates into CASSLTGGSSSYEQYV.

This chain uses TRBV9 with TRBJ2-5; perhaps TRBD2 as D (5 bases). Trimming cost V 0 bases and J 5 bases, with 14 bases left between them. CDR1 is SGDLS, CDR2 YYNGEE, per germline. CDR3 length: 15 amino acids. CDR3 sequence reads: CASSVGGERRETQYF. The CDR3 DNA sequence: TGTGCCAGCAGCGTAGGAGGCGAGCGGAGGGAGACCCAGTACTTC.